This entry lists 5 T cell receptor beta chains sequenced from one sample in a study of response to subunit inactivated influenza vaccine. TCRdb used MiXCR to reprocess the RT-PCR reads, holding one entry per CDR3 protein. The profile shows fewer than 700,000 distinct CDR3 sequences, roughly 13% of them singletons. The sample in question was PBMCs from blood, obtained roughly 47 days after vaccination. These receptors originate from a man in his fifties who received an inactivated influenza vaccine.

This rearrangement joins TRBV27 to TRBJ2-1, with no clear D. Germline V CDR1 and CDR2: MNHEY, SMNVEV (reference sequence). V dropped 4 bases and J dropped 0 bases, with 13 bases sitting between them. This CDR3 is built from 16 residues. The CDR3 DNA follows: TGTGCCAGCAGTTCCATGGGTCCTAGCTCCTACAATGAGCAGTTCTTC. Translating it yields CASSSMGPSSYNEQFF.

This clonotype was detected only a few times. The V call is TRBV6-2 or TRBV6-3, the J call TRBJ2-7, with 11 bases matching TRBD2. CDR1 is MNHEY and CDR2 is SVGEGT in the germline V gene. V lost 5 bases to trimming and J lost 1 base; unmatched junction nucleotides: 7. This CDR3 spans 16 amino acids. The CDR3 nucleotides are TGTGCCAGCAGTCCCCGGCTAGCGGGGGGATCCTACGAGCAGTACTTC. Residues: CASSPRLAGGSYEQYF.

This chain connects TRBV28 to TRBJ2-7; 7 bases match TRBD2. The V and J ends lost 6 bases and 4 bases, in that order; junction bases with no gene match: 6. Germline CDR1 and CDR2: MDHEN and SYDVKM. The CDR3 is 13 residues long. The CDR3 coding sequence is TGTGCCAGCAGACCTGGGGGGGGGTACGAGCAGTACTTC. This translates into CASRPGGGYEQYF.

This clonotype has ten or more counts. This chain links TRBV29-1 with TRBJ2-1, with TRBD2 matching over 13 bases. This CDR3 is built from 16 residues. The germline gives CDR1 SQVTM, CDR2 ANQGSEA. Unmatched junction bases numbered 10, after V lost 6 bases and J lost 5 bases. The DNA of the CDR3 is TGCAGCGTGTCCGGACTAGCGGGAGCTATAGACAATGAGCAGTTCTTC. Residues: CSVSGLAGAIDNEQFF.

The rearrangement uses TRBV6-2 or TRBV6-3 and TRBJ2-3, with 7 nucleotides matching TRBD2. This CDR3 is built from 16 residues. V lost 4 bases, J lost 0 bases, and 7 bases stayed unmatched. From germline, CDR1 is MNHEY and CDR2 SVGEGT. The CDR3 protein is CASSSSSGYSTDTQYF. The CDR3 coding sequence is TGTGCCAGCAGTTCCTCTAGCGGATATAGCACAGATACGCAGTATTTT.